These 13 T cell receptor beta chains share one sample of origin, sequenced in a study of molecular identifiers for immune sequencing clone quantification. One entry per CDR3 protein, called by TCRdb with MiXCR from the PCR reads. The sample has some 88,000 distinct CDR3 sequences, roughly 21% seen once. Sequenced input: naive CD8+ T cells from blood, with Jurkat cell RNA spiked in. Subset in this sample: FACS-sorted CD8+CD4-CCR7+CD45RA+ naive T cells. The receptor set was obtained from a human donor in good health. Some libraries in this study had Jurkat cell RNA spiked in.

V gene TRBV2 combines with J gene TRBJ2-1; TRBD1 aligns across 7 bases. Trimming at V came to 8 bases and at J to 5 bases, leaving 21 bases not matched to a gene. CDR1 is SNHLY, CDR2 FYNNEI, per germline. The CDR3 covers 18 residues. CDR3 bases: TGTGCCAGCGGGGCGGCAGGGGGAGTTCAGCCGAATGACAATGAGCAGTTCTTC. Protein sequence: CASGAAGGVQPNDNEQFF.

This clonotype was detected only a few times. The rearrangement joins TRBV12-3 or TRBV12-4 to TRBJ2-6; D not certain. V lost 7 bases to trimming and J lost 0 bases, with 19 bases between them. The CDR3 extends over 18 amino acids. In DNA, the CDR3 is TGTGCCAGCACCCACTTAAAGAATTCTTACTCTGGGGCCAACGTCCTGACTTTC. As protein: CASTHLKNSYSGANVLTF.

On this clonotype itself: With a much larger clone just one base away, this may be a read error. This rearrangement joins TRBV5-1 to TRBJ1-1; no reliable D call. The V end lost 0 bases, the J end lost 0 bases, and 9 bases lay between the germline ends. There are 15 residues in the CDR3. CDR1 is SGHRS and CDR2 is YFSETQ in the germline V gene. The CDR3 loop is CASSLAGGLNTEAFF. The CDR3, as DNA: TGCGCCAGCAGCTTGGCTGGAGGGCTGAACACTGAAGCTTTCTTT.

The rearrangement links TRBV28 to TRBJ2-2; the D is unclear. The V gene's germline CDR1 is MDHEN and CDR2 SYDVKM. The CDR3 contains 13 residues. Trimming took off 4 bases at V and 6 bases at J, with 9 bases between the two ends. For the CDR3, the DNA is TGTGCCAGCAGTTCACGGGCCTCCGGGGAGCTGTTTTTT. Residues: CASSSRASGELFF.

This clonotype occurred many times. The chain recombines TRBV5-1 with TRBJ1-5; D may be TRBD1 (6 bases). V lost 1 base, J lost 1 base, and 12 bases lay in between. Looked up from germline, CDR1 is SGHRS and CDR2 is YFSETQ. The CDR3 covers 16 residues. The CDR3 nucleotides read TGCGCCAGCAGCTTGCTCGGGGGCGGCAGCAATCAGCCCCAGCATTTT. Translating gives CASSLLGGGSNQPQHF.

The rearrangement uses TRBV27 and TRBJ2-7; TRBD2 is a possible D gene (6 bases). The germline V and J ends were trimmed by 2 bases and 0 bases, with 11 bases remaining between them. The CDR3 is 15 residues long. CDR1 is MNHEY, CDR2 SMNVEV, per germline (reference sequence). The CDR3 protein is CASSLRGSSSYEQYF. The CDR3 DNA follows: TGTGCCAGCAGTTTACGGGGGTCGAGCTCCTACGAGCAGTACTTC.

This clonotype has only a few counts. The J gene is TRBJ2-7, the V gene TRBV25-1; D gene unclear. V lost 0 bases and J 6 bases, leaving 6 bases between the germline ends. The germline CDR1 and CDR2 sequences are MGHDK and SYGVNS. The CDR3 length is 12 residues. CDR3 bases: TGTGCCAGCAGTGAATATGACGCCGAGCAGTACTTC. Protein product: CASSEYDAEQYF.

On this clonotype: A read error may be the cause here, since a much bigger clone is one base away. The V call is TRBV6-5, the J call TRBJ2-3; the D call may be TRBD1 or TRBD2 (6 bases each). CDR1 and CDR2 (germline): MNHEY, SVGAGI. The CDR3 length is 17 residues. The CDR3 loop reads CVSSTNPTGTSTDTQYF. CDR3 DNA sequence: TGTGTCAGCAGTACCAATCCAACAGGGACTAGCACAGATACGCAGTATTTT.

In this sample, this clonotype turned up a few times. The V call is TRBV15, the J call TRBJ2-7; 10 bases align to TRBD1. The CDR3 contains 15 residues. The V gene's germline CDR1 is LNHNV and CDR2 YYDKDF (reference sequence). J gave up 6 bases and V 0 bases, and 5 bases lay outside the gene matches. The CDR3 nucleotides are TGTGCCACCAGCAGAGATGACAGGGGGCCCGTCGAGCAGTACTTC. It translates to CATSRDDRGPVEQYF.

This clonotype has ten or more counts. The V call is TRBV5-1, the J call TRBJ2-7, with D unresolved. CDR1 and CDR2 from the germline V gene are SGHRS and YFSETQ. V was pared by 3 bases and J by 4 bases, with 14 bases between. The CDR3 length is 14 residues. The CDR3 reads CASSWAAAEYEQYF. CDR3 sequence (DNA): TGCGCCAGCAGCTGGGCGGCGGCGGAGTACGAGCAGTACTTC.

This chain links TRBV27 with TRBJ1-2; D not certain. Germline lookup yields CDR1 MNHEY and CDR2 SMNVEV (reference sequence). The CDR3 spans 14 residues. V dropped 0 bases and J dropped 3 bases, with 8 bases sitting between them. The CDR3 DNA reads as TGTGCCAGCAGTTTATCCGGGTCCTACTATGGCTACACCTTC. Translating gives CASSLSGSYYGYTF.

This clonotype was detected ten times or more. In nucleotides, the CDR3 is TGCGCCAGCAGCCAAGCCCTCAGGGCCGACTACGAGCAGTACTTC. Translating it yields CASSQALRADYEQYF. The chain employs TRBV4-1 and TRBJ2-7, with a weak D call TRBD1 (5 bases). CDR1 and CDR2 (germline): MGHRA, YSYEKL. The CDR3 runs to 15 residues. Trimming shortened V by 1 base and J by 3 bases, and 13 bases separated the two germline ends.

This clonotype was observed many times. The rearrangement joins TRBV29-1 to TRBJ2-3; 14 bases match TRBD2. This CDR3 has 16 residues. The germline V gene encodes CDR1 SQVTM and CDR2 ANQGSEA. The V gene end was trimmed by 5 bases and the J gene end by 2 bases; junction bases not matched to a gene: 6. CDR3 sequence reads: CSVRGLAGVPTDTQYF. CDR3 sequence (DNA): TGCAGCGTTCGGGGACTAGCGGGAGTTCCCACAGATACGCAGTATTTT.